The clone carrying this T cell receptor (beta chain) turned up a few times. This sample stems from a study of identical twins. TCRdb ran MiXCR on the 5' RACE reads and lists one entry per CDR3 protein. The sample has 600,000 to 800,000 distinct CDR3 sequences; around 20% are singletons. Trimming shortened V by 8 bases and J by 0 bases, and 11 bases separated the two germline ends. CDR1 is MNHNS and CDR2 is SASEGT in the germline V gene. The CDR3 is made up of 14 amino acids. The sample was also linked to a second study, of T cells expressing NK-cell markers. That study adds: Several experiments added an anti-gamma-delta TCR antibody to sort only alpha-beta TCR T cells. CD8+ T cells in roughly six donors included dominant NKG2C+ clonotypes at about 1.0-8%.

This TCR derives from a woman aged 18-29 years in good health. The sequencing input was PBMCs. The chain recombines TRBV6-1 with TRBJ1-3; a weak D match, TRBD1 (5 bases). The DNA for the CDR3 is TGTGCCAGCGGTAGGGGCGACTCTGGAAACACCATATATTTT. The encoded protein is CASGRGDSGNTIYF.